In its sample, the clone carrying this TCR beta chain was seen once. Sequencing used immunoSEQ multiplex PCR; TCRdb keeps in-frame clones, though not all of them. Of around 94,000 clones in the sample, over 90% were seen once. This record comes from a study of control samples from healthy donors and cancer patients. Germline V lookup: CDR1 MNHNY, CDR2 SVGAGI (reference sequence). The CDR3 consists of 15 residues. Trimming took 4 bases from V and 2 from J, leaving 13 bases between them. The rearrangement links TRBV6-6 to TRBJ2-3; the D gene could be TRBD1 or TRBD2 (5 bases each). The specimen was blood. This TCR was recovered from a woman in her twenties or thirties in good health. In DNA, the CDR3 is TGTGCCAGCAGTTTGGTCGGGACGGACACAGATACGCAGTATTTT. Protein: CASSLVGTDTDTQYF.